Below, 10 T cell receptor beta chains from the same sample are listed, as sequenced in a study of cytomegalovirus exposure and HLA in healthy donors. The PCR contained 60 Vbeta and 13 Jbeta primers. Sequencing was performed with immunoSEQ multiplex PCR; in TCRdb, only in-frame clones are kept and a portion is missing. The sample has 130,000 or so clones, roughly 74% seen once. Material: PBMCs. These receptors were collected from a man between 35 and 55 years old in good health and CMV-seropositive.

The chain carries TRBV28 and TRBJ1-3; a weak D match, TRBD1 (6 bases). The germline V gene has CDR1 MDHEN and CDR2 SYDVKM. V shed 4 bases and J shed 4 bases, with 11 bases lying between them. This CDR3 region has 14 residues. For the CDR3, the DNA is TGTGCCAGCAGTTCTACAGGGTCGGGAAACACCATATATTTT. It encodes CASSSTGSGNTIYF.

The chain combines TRBV6-6 with TRBJ1-5; a possible D gene is TRBD1 (5 bases). Trimming shortened V by 2 bases and J by 9 bases, and 20 bases separated the two germline ends. Per the germline V gene, CDR1 is MNHNY and CDR2 is SVGAGI (reference sequence). The CDR3 extends over 16 amino acids. The CDR3 spells CASSYESGLGLGPQHF. CDR3 nucleotides: TGTGCCAGCAGTTACGAATCTGGGTTGGGGCTCGGGCCCCAGCATTTT.

On this clone: Other DNA sequences in this sample translate to the same CDR3. The chain links TRBV10-1 to TRBJ2-7; the D is unclear. The CDR3 extends over 12 amino acids. The V gene's germline CDR1 is WNHNN and CDR2 SYGVQD (reference sequence). With 8 bases removed from V and 1 base from J, the gap between germline ends came to 9 bases. CDR3 in DNA: TGCGCCAGCGGTCCAGGTTCCTACGAGCAGTACTTC. Protein product: CASGPGSYEQYF.

V gene TRBV5-4 combines with J gene TRBJ2-1; possibly TRBD2 for D (6 bases). V was pared by 0 bases and J by 9 bases, with 16 bases between. Germline-derived CDR1 and CDR2 are SGHNT and YYREEE (reference sequence). CDR3 size: 15 residues. The CDR3 DNA reads as TGTGCCAGCAGCTTGGTGACTAGTTTGTGGGCTGAGCAGTTCTTC. It yields the protein CASSLVTSLWAEQFF.

V is TRBV15 and J is TRBJ1-5, with D possibly being TRBD1 (5 bases). Deletions cut 0 bases from V and 4 bases from J, with 16 bases between. CDR1 and CDR2 (germline): LNHNV, YYDKDF (reference sequence). The CDR3 consists of 17 residues. The CDR3 DNA follows: TGTGCCACCAGCAGAGATCGGTCGCCGGGGACTAATCAGCCCCAGCATTTT. Translated: CATSRDRSPGTNQPQHF. Looking up the rest from reference TRBV15 and TRBJ1-5 gives the full variable domain: DAMVIQNPRYQVTQFGKPVTLSCSQTLNHNVMYWYQQKSSQAPKLLFHYYDKDFNNEADTPDNFQSRRPNTSFCFLDIRSPGLGDTAMYLCATSRDRSPGTNQPQHFGDGTRLSIL.

The table lists this clone with a count of one. The chain links TRBV28 to TRBJ1-4; possible D gene TRBD1, 5 bases. From germline, CDR1 is MDHEN and CDR2 SYDVKM. Trimming removed 9 bases at V and 7 bases at J, with 15 bases between. The CDR3 has 13 residues. The CDR3 is CASLRGNGEKLFF. The CDR3 DNA reads as TGTGCCAGTCTTAGGGGCAACGGTGAAAAACTGTTTTTT.

This clone showed up just a few times. The chain employs TRBV18 and TRBJ1-5; weak D call: TRBD1 (6 bases). The CDR3 totals 14 residues. The germline V gene encodes CDR1 KGHSH and CDR2 LQKENI. Trimming pared 3 bases from V and 1 base from J, leaving 7 bases between. The CDR3 region has the DNA TGTGCCAGCTCACCGGGACAAAGCAATCAGCCCCAGCATTTT. Its translation is CASSPGQSNQPQHF. The whole variable domain, filled in from reference TRBV18 and TRBJ1-5, reads NAGVMQNPRHLVRRRGQEARLRCSPMKGHSHVYWYRQLPEEGLKFMVYLQKENIIDESGMPKERFSAEFPKEGPSILRIQQVVRGDSAAYFCASSPGQSNQPQHFGDGTRLSIL.

This chain uses TRBV27 with TRBJ2-1; 9 nucleotides line up with TRBD2. Losses at the gene ends were 2 bases for V and 6 bases for J; bases not matched to a gene: 5. The CDR3 extends over 15 amino acids. Germline loops: CDR1 MNHEY, CDR2 SMNVEV (reference sequence). CDR3 nucleotide sequence: TGTGCCAGCAGTTTAGTAGCGGGAGTCGGCAATGAGCAGTTCTTC. Translating it yields CASSLVAGVGNEQFF.

The V call is TRBV12-2, the J call TRBJ2-1; no check of the table's D call, TRBD2, against the DNA was made. TRBV12-2 is a known pseudogene. The CDR3 totals 18 residues. CDR3 in DNA: TGTGCAAGTCGCTTAGCCCTTTGGGAGGGGTGGGGAGGGGATGAGCAGTTCTTC. Translated, it gives CASRLALWEGWGGDEQFF.

This clone was counted a single time. This chain joins TRBV4-1 and TRBJ2-7, with 7 bases that match TRBD1. This CDR3 has 18 amino acids. In germline, CDR1 is MGHRA, CDR2 YSYEKL. V was pared by 4 bases and J by 1 base, with 16 bases of the junction left unmatched. CDR3 in DNA: TGCGCCAGCAGCCTCTTCCTCCCGGGACAGTTCTTTTCCTACGAGCAGTACTTC. This sequence encodes CASSLFLPGQFFSYEQYF.